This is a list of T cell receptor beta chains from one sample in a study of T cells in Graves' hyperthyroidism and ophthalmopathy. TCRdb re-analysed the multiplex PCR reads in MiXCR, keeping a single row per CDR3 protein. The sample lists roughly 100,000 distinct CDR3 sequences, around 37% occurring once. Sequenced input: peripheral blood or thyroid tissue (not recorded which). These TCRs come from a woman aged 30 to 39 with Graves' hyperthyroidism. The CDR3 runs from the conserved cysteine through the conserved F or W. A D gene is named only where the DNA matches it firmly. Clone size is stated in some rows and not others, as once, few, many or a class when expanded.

CDR3 DNA: TGCAGTGCCTCCCGGGCTAGCGACGAGCAGTACTTC
CDR3 protein: CSASRASDEQYF
D gene: NA
clone size: once
V gene: TRBV20-1
CDR3 length: 12
J gene: TRBJ2-7

CDR3 DNA: TGTGCCAGCATCCAGGGACTAGCGGGAGTCTCGAGCACCGGGGAGCTGTTTTTT
CDR3 protein: CASIQGLAGVSSTGELFF
D gene: TRBD2
clone size: many
V gene: TRBV25-1
CDR3 length: 18
J gene: TRBJ2-2

CDR3 DNA: TGTGCCAGCAGCCTTAGGGGGGGAAGGATCCACGAGCAGTACTTC
CDR3 protein: CASSLRGGRIHEQYF
D gene: NA
clone size: many
V gene: TRBV9
CDR3 length: 15
J gene: TRBJ2-7

CDR3 DNA: TGTGCCAGCAGCTTACAACTAGCGGGTCCCACGAACACCGGGGAGCTGTTTTTT
CDR3 protein: CASSLQLAGPTNTGELFF
D gene: TRBD2
clone size: once
V gene: TRBV7-8
CDR3 length: 18
J gene: TRBJ2-2

CDR3 DNA: TGTGCCAGCAGCCCAGGGGCAGCGAACACCGGGGAGCTGTTTTTT
CDR3 protein: CASSPGAANTGELFF
D gene: NA
clone size: NA
V gene: TRBV7-6
CDR3 length: 15
J gene: TRBJ2-2

CDR3 DNA: TGTGCCAGCAGCGAACGGGGGAATCAGCCCCAGTACTTC
CDR3 protein: CASSERGNQPQYF
D gene: NA
clone size: NA
V gene: TRBV13
CDR3 length: 13
J gene: TRBJ2-5

CDR3 DNA: TGCAGTGCTAGCGCCGGGACAGTCTACGAGCAGTACTTC
CDR3 protein: CSASAGTVYEQYF
D gene: TRBD1
clone size: medium-sized
V gene: TRBV20-1
CDR3 length: 13
J gene: TRBJ2-7

CDR3 DNA: TGTGCCAGCAGCCAATATGCCGGATTCATGAACACTGAAGCTTTCTTT
CDR3 protein: CASSQYAGFMNTEAFF
D gene: NA
clone size: many
V gene: TRBV14
CDR3 length: 16
J gene: TRBJ1-1

CDR3 DNA: TGTGCCAGCAGCCGAGCGTGGGGGAGGAGCGACACCGGGGAGCTGTTTTTT
CDR3 protein: CASSRAWGRSDTGELFF
D gene: NA
clone size: many
V gene: TRBV7-9
CDR3 length: 17
J gene: TRBJ2-2

CDR3 DNA: TGTGCCAGCAGTTTAGGACAGGCCCAAAGCTCCTACGAGCAGTACTTC
CDR3 protein: CASSLGQAQSSYEQYF
D gene: NA
clone size: NA
V gene: TRBV12-3/TRBV12-4
CDR3 length: 16
J gene: TRBJ2-7

CDR3 DNA: TGTGCCACCAGCAGAGGGGACGGGCAGTACTTC
CDR3 protein: CATSRGDGQYF
D gene: NA
clone size: NA
V gene: TRBV15
CDR3 length: 11
J gene: TRBJ2-7

CDR3 DNA: TGTGCCAGCAGCTTAACCTCGGACTATGGCTACACCTTC
CDR3 protein: CASSLTSDYGYTF
D gene: NA
clone size: many
V gene: TRBV7-3
CDR3 length: 13
J gene: TRBJ1-2

CDR3 DNA: TGTGCCAGCAGAGACTACCGGGGCACAGATACGCAGTATTTT
CDR3 protein: CASRDYRGTDTQYF
D gene: NA
clone size: few
V gene: TRBV6-6
CDR3 length: 14
J gene: TRBJ2-3

CDR3 DNA: TGTGCCACCAGCAGAGATCGGGGGCGGACCAGGGGTGAGCAGTACTTC
CDR3 protein: CATSRDRGRTRGEQYF
D gene: NA
clone size: NA
V gene: TRBV15
CDR3 length: 16
J gene: TRBJ2-7

CDR3 DNA: TGTGCCAGCAGTTTATCGGCGGAGGGCTGGGATGGCTACACCTTC
CDR3 protein: CASSLSAEGWDGYTF
D gene: NA
clone size: NA
V gene: TRBV28
CDR3 length: 15
J gene: TRBJ1-2

CDR3 DNA: TGCAGTGCTAGATCCTTTTCAAGCGTGGTAGAGACCCAGTACTTC
CDR3 protein: CSARSFSSVVETQYF
D gene: NA
clone size: many
V gene: TRBV20-1
CDR3 length: 15
J gene: TRBJ2-5

CDR3 DNA: TGTGCCAGCAGCCAGGTCATAGCGGATAAACTAACGACCCAGTACTTC
CDR3 protein: CASSQVIADKLTTQYF
D gene: NA
clone size: many
V gene: TRBV3-1
CDR3 length: 16
J gene: TRBJ2-5

CDR3 DNA: TGCGCCAGCAGCCCCCTTAAGGACTATGGCTACACCTTC
CDR3 protein: CASSPLKDYGYTF
D gene: NA
clone size: many
V gene: TRBV10-2
CDR3 length: 13
J gene: TRBJ1-2

CDR3 DNA: TGTGCCAGTAGCCTAGCCTTCCCCGGGCCCCAGCATTTT
CDR3 protein: CASSLAFPGPQHF
D gene: NA
clone size: many
V gene: TRBV19
CDR3 length: 13
J gene: TRBJ1-5

CDR3 DNA: TGCGCCAGCATCATTAGACAGAGCTCCTACGAGCAGTACTTC
CDR3 protein: CASIIRQSSYEQYF
D gene: NA
clone size: many
V gene: TRBV10-2
CDR3 length: 14
J gene: TRBJ2-7

CDR3 DNA: TGTGCCAGCAGTTACCGCTTATGGGGATACACTGAAGCTTTCTTT
CDR3 protein: CASSYRLWGYTEAFF
D gene: NA
clone size: many
V gene: TRBV6-6
CDR3 length: 15
J gene: TRBJ1-1

CDR3 DNA: TGCAGTTGGGCCGCTAACACAGATACGCAGTATTTT
CDR3 protein: CSWAANTDTQYF
D gene: NA
clone size: many
V gene: TRBV20-1
CDR3 length: 12
J gene: TRBJ2-3

CDR3 DNA: TGCAGTGCTGAACAGGGTGAAGCTTTCTTT
CDR3 protein: CSAEQGEAFF
D gene: NA
clone size: NA
V gene: TRBV20-1
CDR3 length: 10
J gene: TRBJ1-1

CDR3 DNA: TGTGCCAGCAGCTTGGTTATGACAAACTATGGCTACACCTTC
CDR3 protein: CASSLVMTNYGYTF
D gene: NA
clone size: NA
V gene: TRBV5-6
CDR3 length: 14
J gene: TRBJ1-2

CDR3 DNA: TGCGCCAGCAGCCAACGGACCTGGGGAAACACCATATATTTT
CDR3 protein: CASSQRTWGNTIYF
D gene: NA
clone size: NA
V gene: TRBV4-1
CDR3 length: 14
J gene: TRBJ1-3

CDR3 DNA: TGTGCCAGCTTCAGACTAGCGGGAAACCCCCATGAGCAGTTCTTC
CDR3 protein: CASFRLAGNPHEQFF
D gene: TRBD2
clone size: NA
V gene: TRBV2
CDR3 length: 15
J gene: TRBJ2-1

CDR3 DNA: TGTGCCAGCAGCTTAACCCCCGAGCATTTT
CDR3 protein: CASSLTPEHF
D gene: NA
clone size: NA
V gene: TRBV7-3
CDR3 length: 10
J gene: TRBJ1-5

CDR3 DNA: TGCGCCAGCAGCTTATCACAGGGGGGCTCCTACAATGAGCAGTTCTTC
CDR3 protein: CASSLSQGGSYNEQFF
D gene: TRBD1
clone size: NA
V gene: TRBV5-1
CDR3 length: 16
J gene: TRBJ2-1

CDR3 DNA: TGTGCCGGCGGGCAGGGCCTGGACACTGAAGCTTTCTTT
CDR3 protein: CAGGQGLDTEAFF
D gene: NA
clone size: many
V gene: TRBV2
CDR3 length: 13
J gene: TRBJ1-1

CDR3 DNA: TGTGCCAGCACCTATAGCGGGAGGGCTCGGGAGACCCAGTACTTC
CDR3 protein: CASTYSGRARETQYF
D gene: TRBD2
clone size: many
V gene: TRBV6-5
CDR3 length: 15
J gene: TRBJ2-5

CDR3 DNA: TGTGCCGGCAGTGGGACAGGTCAAGAGGCCCAGTACTTC
CDR3 protein: CAGSGTGQEAQYF
D gene: TRBD1
clone size: NA
V gene: TRBV6-1
CDR3 length: 13
J gene: TRBJ2-5

CDR3 DNA: TGTGCCAGCAGCTTAGCCTACTTGACTAGCGGAACGTCTACCCTGGTGGGGGAGCAGTACTTC
CDR3 protein: CASSLAYLTSGTSTLVGEQYF
D gene: TRBD2
clone size: many
V gene: TRBV7-6
CDR3 length: 21
J gene: TRBJ2-7

CDR3 DNA: TGTGCCATCAGTGAGTCCGAGGACAGGGGGCTGGAGCAGTACTTC
CDR3 protein: CAISESEDRGLEQYF
D gene: TRBD1
clone size: NA
V gene: TRBV10-3
CDR3 length: 15
J gene: TRBJ2-7

CDR3 DNA: TGTGCCAGCTCAAGGGACAGGACCTACGAGCAGTACTTC
CDR3 protein: CASSRDRTYEQYF
D gene: TRBD1
clone size: NA
V gene: TRBV6-1
CDR3 length: 13
J gene: TRBJ2-7

CDR3 DNA: NA
CDR3 protein: CASSFYICSARREADSYEQYF
D gene: NA
clone size: NA
V gene: TRBV7-9
CDR3 length: 21
J gene: TRBJ2-7

CDR3 DNA: TGCAGCGCTGGGACTAGCGGAGCCTACGAGCAGTACTTC
CDR3 protein: CSAGTSGAYEQYF
D gene: TRBD2
clone size: NA
V gene: TRBV20-1
CDR3 length: 13
J gene: TRBJ2-7

CDR3 DNA: TGTGCCAGCAGTCTAGGGATCGGGCAGCCCCAGCATTTT
CDR3 protein: CASSLGIGQPQHF
D gene: NA
clone size: many
V gene: TRBV6-5
CDR3 length: 13
J gene: TRBJ1-5

CDR3 DNA: TGTGCCAGCAGCGGGAGGGGGACCAGGGGGGCCTATAGCAATCAGCCCCAGCATTTT
CDR3 protein: CASSGRGTRGAYSNQPQHF
D gene: TRBD1
clone size: NA
V gene: TRBV6-5
CDR3 length: 19
J gene: TRBJ1-5

CDR3 DNA: TGTGCCAGCAGCCCCATCCCGGGCGGGGTTGTGCGGACTGAAGCTTTCTTT
CDR3 protein: CASSPIPGGVVRTEAFF
D gene: NA
clone size: many
V gene: TRBV7-8
CDR3 length: 17
J gene: TRBJ1-1

CDR3 DNA: TGTGCCAGCAGTTTAAGGCCCGGGGCAGGCATACGAAGCGGGCAGTACTTC
CDR3 protein: CASSLRPGAGIRSGQYF
D gene: NA
clone size: few
V gene: TRBV7-2
CDR3 length: 17
J gene: TRBJ2-7

CDR3 DNA: TGCAGTGCTAGCGGGAGGAGCCAAGAGACCCAGTACTTC
CDR3 protein: CSASGRSQETQYF
D gene: TRBD2
clone size: once
V gene: TRBV20-1
CDR3 length: 13
J gene: TRBJ2-5

CDR3 DNA: TGTGCCAGCAGCCCCCGGGGTAGGAACACCGGGGAGCTGTTTTTT
CDR3 protein: CASSPRGRNTGELFF
D gene: NA
clone size: NA
V gene: TRBV6-6
CDR3 length: 15
J gene: TRBJ2-2

CDR3 DNA: TGTGCCGCTAAACAGGGTGCCTCTGGAAACACCATATATTTT
CDR3 protein: CAAKQGASGNTIYF
D gene: NA
clone size: NA
V gene: TRBV6-1
CDR3 length: 14
J gene: TRBJ1-3

CDR3 DNA: TGTGCCAGCAGCCCCACAGGGGCTAATTCACCCCTCCACTTT
CDR3 protein: CASSPTGANSPLHF
D gene: TRBD1
clone size: many
V gene: TRBV12-3/TRBV12-4
CDR3 length: 14
J gene: TRBJ1-6

CDR3 DNA: TGTGCCAGCAGAACAGGGGCCACTGAAAAACTGTTTTTT
CDR3 protein: CASRTGATEKLFF
D gene: TRBD1
clone size: NA
V gene: TRBV6-5
CDR3 length: 13
J gene: TRBJ1-4

CDR3 DNA: TGTGCCAGCAGCGCCGGGACTAGCGGGACACGCGAGCAGTACTTC
CDR3 protein: CASSAGTSGTREQYF
D gene: TRBD2
clone size: few
V gene: TRBV7-6
CDR3 length: 15
J gene: TRBJ2-7

CDR3 DNA: TGCAGTGCTAGCGGGAGTGACTACAATGAGCAGTTCTTC
CDR3 protein: CSASGSDYNEQFF
D gene: NA
clone size: few
V gene: TRBV20-1
CDR3 length: 13
J gene: TRBJ2-1

CDR3 DNA: TGTGCCAGCAGCTTAACAGCGGTAGGGGGGACGCAGTATTTT
CDR3 protein: CASSLTAVGGTQYF
D gene: NA
clone size: many
V gene: TRBV7-3
CDR3 length: 14
J gene: TRBJ2-3

CDR3 DNA: TGTGCCAGCAGATACAGGGTTTCAGCTTTCTTT
CDR3 protein: CASRYRVSAFF
D gene: NA
clone size: many
V gene: TRBV2
CDR3 length: 11
J gene: TRBJ1-1

CDR3 DNA: TGTGCCAGCAGCTTGGAAACAGGAGGGAATAAAGCTTTCTTT
CDR3 protein: CASSLETGGNKAFF
D gene: NA
clone size: many
V gene: TRBV7-9
CDR3 length: 14
J gene: TRBJ1-1

CDR3 DNA: TGTGCCAGCAGCTCCCAGGGGGGAGGCGTAGACGAGCAGTACTTC
CDR3 protein: CASSSQGGGVDEQYF
D gene: NA
clone size: many
V gene: TRBV13
CDR3 length: 15
J gene: TRBJ2-7

CDR3 DNA: TGCAGTGCCCGCAAGGGGGCCCATCAGCCCCAGCATTTT
CDR3 protein: CSARKGAHQPQHF
D gene: TRBD1
clone size: many
V gene: TRBV20-1
CDR3 length: 13
J gene: TRBJ1-5

CDR3 DNA: TGTGCCATCAGTGTCTCGGGACCAGAAGTTACAGATACGCAGTATTTT
CDR3 protein: CAISVSGPEVTDTQYF
D gene: NA
clone size: many
V gene: TRBV10-3
CDR3 length: 16
J gene: TRBJ2-3

CDR3 DNA: TGCAGTGCTAGAAAGCGGACCGGCGAGACCCAGTACTTC
CDR3 protein: CSARKRTGETQYF
D gene: NA
clone size: NA
V gene: TRBV20-1
CDR3 length: 13
J gene: TRBJ2-5

CDR3 DNA: TGTGCCAGCAGCTCCGAGGCAGGTGGGAATCAGCCCCAGCATTTT
CDR3 protein: CASSSEAGGNQPQHF
D gene: NA
clone size: NA
V gene: TRBV7-9
CDR3 length: 15
J gene: TRBJ1-5